Reported below is one TCR beta chain. The source of the sample is a study of blood T cell repertoires in COVID-19. Assay used: immunoSEQ multiplex PCR; TCRdb lists only in-frame clones, some missing. The repertoire has around 250,000 clones, around 86% of them found once; the top ten carry 1.9%. The sequence was collected from a man under 40 who had recovered from COVID-19. Sequencing used peripheral blood.

The CDR3 here is CSVSPGSNSPLHF. In DNA form, the CDR3 reads TGCAGCGTTTCTCCGGGTTCCAATTCACCCCTCCACTTT. The chain carries TRBV29-1 and TRBJ1-6; D uncertain. Germline assignment: CDR1 SQVTM and CDR2 ANQGSEA. The V gene lost 5 bases and the J gene lost 7 bases, with 12 bases spanning the gap. This CDR3 has 13 residues.